This T cell receptor beta chain was documented in a study of PD-L1 blockade in urothelial cancer (dated by TCRdb to about 2017). Regarding the complete study: All patients started therapy around 2014 and received atezolizumab 1,200 mg intravenously every 3 weeks. Blood samples were analyzed at two time points: 3 weeks after treatment start (second dose) and 6 weeks after treatment start. An ECOG performance status of 0 or 1 was recorded for the patients, and 0 to 3 prior chemotherapy regimens had been received by the patients. Pretreatment blood TCR-seq was available for about 27 patients, at least one posttreatment blood collection was obtained for approximately 25 patients, and tumor TCR-seq was available for approximately 25 patients. The study, an exploratory multi-omic analysis, examined somatic, immune and clinical correlates of response to PD-L1 blockade with atezolizumab in urothelial cancer. Pretreatment tumor samples, along with matched peripheral blood collected serially before and after atezolizumab treatment, underwent TCR sequencing. Blood samples gave a median of around 140,000 T cells and 80,000 or so unique TCRs, with a median clonality of approximately 0.078. In the same patients, whole exome sequencing and RNA sequencing of pretreatment tumors were performed in addition to TCR sequencing. About 85% of the roughly 30 patients were males with bladder-origin urothelial cancer, and about 60% of the roughly 30 reported a prior smoking history. Durable clinical benefit was defined as a progression-free survival longer than 6 months, and TCR features were additionally tested against progression-free survival and overall survival. Durable clinical benefit was achieved by nine patients but not by the remaining 20. The full study reports these points: Because of the small sample size (n ≈ 29) and the many exploratory analyses performed, the results are intended to be regarded as hypothesis-generating. At 3 weeks after the start of treatment, tumor-associated TCR clones in peripheral blood had expanded more in patients with durable benefit (n ≈ 22, p = 0.022). A pretreatment peripheral blood TCR clonality below the median was linked to improved progression-free and overall survival.

Synthetic TCR analog templates were spiked into each PCR to estimate absolute template abundance from read counts. Using the immunoSEQ assay, TCRbeta CDR3 regions were amplified from genomic DNA with bias-controlled V and J gene primers. Sequencing of rearranged TCRbeta segments was done at approximately 20X coverage. The published analysis was carried out like this. Clustering was used to correct sequencing errors, and CDR3s were annotated against IMGT so that V, D and J genes could be assigned. Downstream analyses used only productive TCRbeta rearrangements, leaving out any out-of-frame or stop-codon sequences. To compute clonality, Shannon entropy was normalized by the log of the number of unique productive sequences and then subtracted from one. Fisher's exact test with Benjamini-Hochberg correction, using a cutoff of adjusted p below 0.01, was how clones that differed between time points or between blood and tumor were identified. Imported from immuneACCESS, the table was reduced by TCRdb to in-frame sequences with V and J called. These copies leave out some clones; in studies compared against another copy, an unresolved V gene accounts for under half, and the cause of the remainder is not known. That table furnishes V, J and clone size, whereas the DNA furnished D and trimming. This sample lists approximately 46,000 clones; roughly 87% were detected once. The ten largest make up roughly 8.2% of the sample.

A note on this clone: Its antigen is not yet known. Qualities for individual bases were not recorded, and no much larger clone is one base off.

A total of 29 patients with locally advanced or metastatic urothelial carcinoma, treated at Memorial Sloan Kettering on a trial protocol, made up the cohort. Peripheral blood mononuclear cells were collected from each patient pretreatment and during treatment, giving between 1 and 8 total time points per patient. The Qiagen DNeasy Blood extraction kit was used to purify genomic DNA from total PBMCs and tumor samples. Collected pretreatment and during treatment, PBMCs were isolated and stored as previously described. This sequence originates from a man aged 60 to 69 with urothelial cancer. The sequenced sample was PBMCs, obtained around atezolizumab (anti-PD-L1) treatment.

This receptor has the CDR3 CASSLATTDPNSPLHF. The DNA is as follows: TGTGCCAGCAGCTTAGCAACGACAGACCCTAATTCACCCCTCCACTTT. The rearranged segments are TRBV5-4 and TRBJ1-6; D gene: possibly TRBD1, on 5 matching bases. Cut back by 2 bases and 6 bases, the V and J ends lie 15 bases apart. The cysteine opens and the phenylalanine closes a CDR3 of 16 amino acids. Kept here is only the CDR3 DNA, which spans 48 bases and is read in frame from base 1. CDR1 and CDR2 were assigned from the germline V gene (reference sequence) as SGHNT and YYREEE.